Following are 24 T cell receptor beta chains from one sample sequenced in a study of T cells in localized non-small cell lung cancer. Sequencing was performed with immunoSEQ multiplex PCR; in TCRdb, only in-frame clones are kept and a portion is missing. Of some 50,000 clones in the sample, 85% to 90% were seen once. The sample in question was PBMCs, obtained before any cancer treatment. The receptors derive from a female donor with stage II lung adenocarcinoma.

The chain couples TRBV11-1 to TRBJ2-1; the D is unclear. Per the germline V gene, CDR1 is SGHAT and CDR2 is FQDESV (reference sequence). CDR3 length: 11 residues. V was clipped by 1 base and J by 8 bases, with 3 bases between them. The CDR3 bases are TGTGCCAGCAGCTTAGAATATGAGCAGTTCTTC. Translated: CASSLEYEQFF. The complete variable domain, with remaining parts taken from reference TRBV11-1 and TRBJ2-1, reads EAEVAQSPRYKITEKSQAVAFWCDPISGHATLYWYRQILGQGPELLVQFQDESVVDDSQLPKDRFSAERLKGVDSTLKIQPAELGDSAMYLCASSLEYEQFFGPGTRLTVL.

This chain uses TRBV5-1 with TRBJ2-5, with 11 bases lining up with TRBD2. After removal of 4 bases from V and 5 bases from J, the junction contained 13 bases not matched to a gene. Germline V gene lookup returns CDR1 SGHRS and CDR2 YFSETQ. The length of the CDR3 is 17 residues. CDR3 region: CASSRLPLSGGVETQYF. The CDR3 DNA follows: TGCGCCAGCAGCCGCCTTCCCCTTAGCGGGGGGGTCGAGACCCAGTACTTC.

J is TRBJ2-1 and V is TRBV2; TRBD2 is a possible D gene (5 bases). The V gene lost 1 base and the J gene lost 14 bases, with 9 bases spanning the gap. The CDR3 spans 11 residues. Germline CDR1 and CDR2: SNHLY and FYNNEI. The CDR3 DNA sequence: TGTGCCAGCAGTGAAGGGACGAGGGAGTTCTTC. The encoded protein is CASSEGTREFF.

The chain combines TRBV10-3 with TRBJ2-7; D perhaps matches TRBD2 (5 bases). There are 13 residues in the CDR3. Germline CDR1 is ENHRY and CDR2 is SYGVKD. With 6 bases removed from V and 0 bases from J, the gap between germline ends came to 9 bases. The CDR3 DNA is TGTGCCATCAGACGGGGTACCTCCTACGAGCAGTACTTC. Translating it yields CAIRRGTSYEQYF.

This sequence joins TRBV7-9 and TRBJ1-6, with a weak D call TRBD1 (6 bases). Trimming stripped 1 base from V and 9 bases from J, with 10 bases between. The germline gives CDR1 SEHNR, CDR2 FQNEAQ (reference sequence). The CDR3 is made up of 14 amino acids. The CDR3: CASSLEGVRSPLHF. The CDR3 DNA is TGTGCCAGCAGCTTAGAGGGGGTCCGTTCACCCCTCCACTTT.

V gene TRBV7-9 combines with J gene TRBJ2-7; D is tentatively TRBD1 or TRBD2 (5 bases each). CDR1 and CDR2 from the germline V gene are SEHNR and FQNEAQ (reference sequence). The V and J ends lost 2 bases and 9 bases respectively, with 17 bases between them. The CDR3 runs 14 residues. The CDR3 here is CASSLLLDTRMQYF. The CDR3 DNA reads TGTGCCAGCAGCTTACTGCTGGACACTAGGATGCAGTACTTC.

This sequence joins TRBV4-1 and TRBJ1-1; no clear D. The CDR3 spans 12 residues. Per germline, CDR1 MGHRA and CDR2 YSYEKL. Trimming took off 6 bases at V and 0 bases at J, with 5 bases between the two ends. CDR3 in amino acids: CASSSMNTEAFF. CDR3 in DNA: TGCGCCAGCAGTTCTATGAACACTGAAGCTTTCTTT.

The chain has TRBV12-5 and TRBJ2-7, with D hard to call. Germline CDR1 LGHNT, CDR2 FRNRAP. This CDR3 has 15 residues. The V end was cut by 6 bases, the J end by 0 bases, with 15 bases between. CDR3: CASGRGDPSSYEQYF. In DNA, the CDR3 is TGTGCTAGTGGCCGCGGCGACCCCAGCTCCTACGAGCAGTACTTC.

This chain connects TRBV6-5 to TRBJ2-1, with 10 nucleotides matching TRBD1. V gave up 2 bases and J gave up 3 bases; unmatched junction bases: 4. The CDR3 is 16 amino acids. Germline lookup yields CDR1 MNHEY and CDR2 SVGAGI. CDR3 sequence: CASSYAGTGVYNEQFF. CDR3 in DNA: TGTGCCAGCAGTTACGCCGGGACAGGGGTCTACAATGAGCAGTTCTTC.

V and J are TRBV10-2 and TRBJ2-7; D unresolved. Trimming removed 6 bases at V and 7 bases at J, with 10 bases between. Per the germline V gene, CDR1 is WSHSY and CDR2 is SAAADI. This CDR3 has 11 amino acids. Here the CDR3 DNA reads TGCGCCAGCAGAAAAGTGGAAGAGCAGTACTTC. Encoded protein: CASRKVEEQYF.

The rearrangement uses TRBV6-5 and TRBJ2-1, with a weak D call TRBD1 (7 bases). The ends were cut back, 7 bases at V and 9 bases at J, with 19 bases in the middle. This CDR3 contains 14 residues. In germline, CDR1 is MNHEY, CDR2 SVGAGI. The CDR3 bases are TGTGCCAGCACCCGAGCAGGGGGGCGGAGTGAGCAGTTCTTC. This translates into CASTRAGGRSEQFF.

This clone turned up a few times. J is TRBJ1-3 and V is TRBV30; D not resolved. This CDR3 has 13 amino acids. V was trimmed by 6 bases and J by 1 base, leaving 10 bases between them. From germline, CDR1 is GTSNPN and CDR2 SVGIG (reference sequence). This CDR3 is CACALGSGNTIYF. In DNA, the CDR3 is TGTGCCTGTGCGTTAGGGTCTGGAAACACCATATATTTT. Based on the CDR3 plus reference TRBV30 and TRBJ1-3, the full variable domain is SQTIHQWPATLVQPVGSPLSLECTVEGTSNPNLYWYRQAAGRGLQLLFYSVGIGQISSEVPQNLSASRPQDRQFILSSKKLLLSDSGFYLCACALGSGNTIYFGEGSWLTVV.

The chain recombines TRBV7-2 with TRBJ2-7; 7 bases are shared with TRBD1. The trim removed 5 bases at V and 3 bases at J, leaving 4 bases unmatched. Per the germline V gene, CDR1 is SGHTA and CDR2 is FQGNSA. CDR3 length: 13 residues. CDR3: CASSPDRIYEQYF. The DNA for the CDR3 is TGTGCCAGCAGCCCGGACAGGATCTACGAGCAGTACTTC. Supplemented by reference TRBV7-2 and TRBJ2-7, the full variable domain reads GAGVSQSPSNKVTEKGKDVELRCDPISGHTALYWYRQSLGQGLEFLIYFQGNSAPDKSGLPSDRFSAERTGGSVSTLTIQRTQQEDSAVYLCASSPDRIYEQYFGPGTRLTVT.

This chain joins TRBV10-3 and TRBJ2-3; D gene uncertain. Looked up from germline, CDR1 is ENHRY and CDR2 is SYGVKD. Trimming cost V 2 bases and J 6 bases, with 9 bases left between them. This CDR3 spans 13 amino acids. The CDR3 is CAISEGEGDTQYF. Here the CDR3 DNA reads TGTGCCATCAGTGAGGGGGAAGGGGATACGCAGTATTTT.

The chain recombines TRBV5-1 with TRBJ2-7; D may be TRBD1 or TRBD2 (6 bases each). Trimming left V 2 bases short and J 4 bases short, with 19 bases between. There are 16 residues in the CDR3. The V gene's germline CDR1 is SGHRS and CDR2 YFSETQ. The CDR3 nucleotides are TGCGCCAGCAGCTTCAGTAGTGGGGGGCGACCTTACGAGCAGTACTTC. This translates into CASSFSSGGRPYEQYF.

This rearrangement joins TRBV10-3 to TRBJ2-2; 7 bases match TRBD1. The germline V gene has CDR1 ENHRY and CDR2 SYGVKD. The V and J ends lost 6 bases and 4 bases, in that order; junction bases with no gene match: 11. The CDR3 length is 16 residues. This chain's CDR3 is CAISTGQSMGTGELFF. For the CDR3, the DNA is TGTGCCATCAGCACGGGACAGTCCATGGGCACCGGGGAGCTGTTTTTT.

The rearrangement joins TRBV11-2 to TRBJ1-4; D is unclear. Trimming cost V 2 bases and J 10 bases, with 8 bases left between them. Germline values: CDR1 SGHAT, CDR2 FQNNGV. CDR3 length: 12 residues. This CDR3 is CASSLMSRKLFF. Written as DNA, the CDR3 is TGTGCCAGCAGCTTAATGTCCAGAAAACTGTTTTTT.

The rearrangement links TRBV7-9 to TRBJ2-3; tentatively, D is TRBD1 (6 bases). In germline, CDR1 is SEHNR, CDR2 FQNEAQ (reference sequence). V lost 5 bases and J lost 4, with 13 bases in between. This CDR3 spans 14 amino acids. DNA of the CDR3: TGTGCCAGCAGCATAACCCAGGGGCCAGATACGCAGTATTTT. Protein sequence: CASSITQGPDTQYF.

The chain links TRBV5-1 to TRBJ2-1; 8 bases agree with TRBD2. V shed 0 bases and J 3 bases; nucleotides not matched to a gene: 2. Germline loops: CDR1 SGHRS, CDR2 YFSETQ. The CDR3 length is 15 residues. This CDR3 reads CASSLGSGNYNEQFF. In DNA, the CDR3 is TGCGCCAGCAGCTTGGGTAGCGGGAACTACAATGAGCAGTTCTTC. The whole variable domain, remainder taken from reference TRBV5-1 and TRBJ2-1, is KAGVTQTPRYLIKTRGQQVTLSCSPISGHRSVSWYQQTPGQGLQFLFEYFSETQRNKGNFPGRFSGRQFSNSRSEMNVSTLELGDSALYLCASSLGSGNYNEQFFGPGTRLTVL.

The V call is TRBV9, the J call TRBJ1-2; no clear D. Germline CDR1 and CDR2: SGDLS and YYNGEE. V lost 0 bases to trimming and J lost 4 bases, with 19 bases between them. The length of the CDR3 is 17 residues. CDR3 protein: CASSVDMGRGFRYGYTF. In DNA form, the CDR3 reads TGTGCCAGCAGCGTAGATATGGGTCGGGGATTTCGCTATGGCTACACCTTC. Variable domain in full (rest from reference TRBV9 and TRBJ1-2): DSGVTQTPKHLITATGQRVTLRCSPRSGDLSVYWYQQSLDQGLQFLIQYYNGEERAKGNILERFSAQQFPDLHSELNLSSLELGDSALYFCASSVDMGRGFRYGYTFGSGTRLTVV.

This rearrangement joins TRBV27 to TRBJ1-1; D uncertain. V was clipped by 5 bases and J by 4 bases, with 5 bases between them. This CDR3 is built from 11 residues. Germline V gives CDR1 MNHEY, CDR2 SMNVEV (reference sequence). The CDR3: CASSAGTEAFF. The CDR3 DNA follows: TGTGCCAGCAGTGCGGGCACTGAAGCTTTCTTT.

The chain combines TRBV30 with TRBJ2-7; D might be TRBD1 (6 bases). The CDR3 totals 14 residues. Germline-derived CDR1 and CDR2 are GTSNPN and SVGIG (reference sequence). The V and J ends lost 4 bases and 3 bases respectively, with 16 bases between them. Here the CDR3 reads CAWKGERNFYEQYF. DNA of the CDR3: TGTGCCTGGAAGGGGGAGCGGAACTTCTACGAGCAGTACTTC.

This chain uses TRBV10-3 with TRBJ1-2; TRBD1 matches at 9 bases. J gave up 3 bases and V 11 bases, and 7 bases lay outside the gene matches. The CDR3 extends over 13 amino acids. CDR1 and CDR2 (germline): ENHRY, SYGVKD. CDR3 protein: CAVPGQGYYGYTF. The CDR3 DNA reads as TGTGCCGTTCCGGGACAGGGATACTATGGCTACACCTTC.

The sample holds one count of this clone. The V and J genes are TRBV6-6 and TRBJ1-2, with a tentative D call TRBD1 (5 bases). CDR1 and CDR2 (germline): MNHNY, SVGAGI (reference sequence). Between the trimmed V and J ends, which lost 0 bases and 8 bases, there was a span of 13 bases. This CDR3 region has 14 residues. The CDR3 region is CASSYSGTVGGYTF. The CDR3 nucleotides read TGTGCCAGCAGTTACTCGGGGACGGTAGGCGGCTACACCTTC.